The entry below gives a single T cell receptor beta chain sequence along with its context. Its antigen is still unknown. TCR beta CDR3 sequences were amplified from RNA transcripts. First-round RT-PCR with HTBI primers amplified the TCR CDR3 region. TCRdb processed the multiplex PCR reads anew with MiXCR; each CDR3 protein has one entry. The sample comprises approximately 400,000 distinct CDR3 sequences, 15% to 18% of which are singletons, and about 7.7% rests with the top ten. This specimen belongs to a study of T cells in Graves' hyperthyroidism and ophthalmopathy. The study's findings and limits: Most clonotypes that expanded in the thyroid above 0.001 also showed up in blood. A model of 13 V-J pairs discriminated ophthalmopathy from stable hyperthyroidism.

With 3 bases clipped from V and 4 bases from J, the junction kept 7 bases outside the gene matches. This CDR3 contains 15 residues. Per germline, CDR1 KGHSH and CDR2 LQKENI. Among the patients, aged 18 to 65, hyperthyroidism was newly diagnosed and had lasted under 2 months. PBMCs were collected from a roughly 9.7 ml volume of fresh peripheral blood. The chain uses TRBV18 and TRBJ2-3; 7 nucleotides line up with TRBD1. Sequences were obtained from blood. This receptor was taken from a woman aged 18-29 years with Graves' hyperthyroidism. The CDR3 nucleotides read TGTGCCAGCTCACCTTCGATAGGGGGCCCAGATACGCAGTATTTT. Translating it yields CASSPSIGGPDTQYF.